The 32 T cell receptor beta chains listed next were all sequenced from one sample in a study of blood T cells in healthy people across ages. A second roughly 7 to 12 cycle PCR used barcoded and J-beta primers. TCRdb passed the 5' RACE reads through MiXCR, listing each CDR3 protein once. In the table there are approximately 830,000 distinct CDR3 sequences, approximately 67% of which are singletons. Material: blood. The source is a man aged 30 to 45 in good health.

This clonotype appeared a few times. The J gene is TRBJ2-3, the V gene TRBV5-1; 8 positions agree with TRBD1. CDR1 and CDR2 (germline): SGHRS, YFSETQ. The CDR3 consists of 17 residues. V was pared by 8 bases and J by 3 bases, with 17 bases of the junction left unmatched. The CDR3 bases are TGCGCCAGTAGCCGCGCCCCCGGACAGGGATCGACAGATACGCAGTATTTT. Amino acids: CASSRAPGQGSTDTQYF.

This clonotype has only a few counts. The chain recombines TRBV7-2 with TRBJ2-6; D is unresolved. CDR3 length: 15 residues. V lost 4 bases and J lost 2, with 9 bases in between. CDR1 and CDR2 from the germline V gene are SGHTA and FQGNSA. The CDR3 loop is CASSYSAAGANVLTF. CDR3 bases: TGTGCCAGCAGCTATTCTGCAGCTGGGGCCAACGTCCTGACTTTC.

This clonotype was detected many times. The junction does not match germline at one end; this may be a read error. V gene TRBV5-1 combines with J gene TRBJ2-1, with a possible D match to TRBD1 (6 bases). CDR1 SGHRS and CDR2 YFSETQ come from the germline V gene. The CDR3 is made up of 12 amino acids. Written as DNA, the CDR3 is TGTGCCAGCAGCTCACAGGGAAATGAGCAGTTCTTC. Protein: CASSSQGNEQFF.

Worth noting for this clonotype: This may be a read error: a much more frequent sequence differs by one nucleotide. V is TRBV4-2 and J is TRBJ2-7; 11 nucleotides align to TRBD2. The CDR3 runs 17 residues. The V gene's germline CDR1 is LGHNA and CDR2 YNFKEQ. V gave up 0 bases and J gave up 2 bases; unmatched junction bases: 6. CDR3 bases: TGTGCCAGCAGCCAAGAGTGTGGGACTAGCGGTGCCTACGAGCAGTACTTC. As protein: CASSQECGTSGAYEQYF.

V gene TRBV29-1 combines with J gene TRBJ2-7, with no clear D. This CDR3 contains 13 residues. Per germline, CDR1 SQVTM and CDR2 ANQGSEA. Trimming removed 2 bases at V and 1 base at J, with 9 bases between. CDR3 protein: CSVESDISYEQYF. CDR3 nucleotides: TGCAGCGTTGAAAGTGACATATCCTACGAGCAGTACTTC.

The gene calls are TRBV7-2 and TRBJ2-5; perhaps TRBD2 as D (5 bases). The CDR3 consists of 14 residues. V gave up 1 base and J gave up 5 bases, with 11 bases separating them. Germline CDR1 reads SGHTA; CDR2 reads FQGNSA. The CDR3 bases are TGTGCCAGCAGCTTAGACCCTAGCTCGGAGACCCAGTACTTC. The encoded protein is CASSLDPSSETQYF.

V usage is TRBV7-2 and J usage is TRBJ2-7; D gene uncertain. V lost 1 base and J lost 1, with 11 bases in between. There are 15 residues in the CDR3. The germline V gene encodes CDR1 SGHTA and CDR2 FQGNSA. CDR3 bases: TGTGCCAGCAGCTTAGTTGGTAGTTTGTCCTACGAGCAGTACTTC. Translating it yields CASSLVGSLSYEQYF.

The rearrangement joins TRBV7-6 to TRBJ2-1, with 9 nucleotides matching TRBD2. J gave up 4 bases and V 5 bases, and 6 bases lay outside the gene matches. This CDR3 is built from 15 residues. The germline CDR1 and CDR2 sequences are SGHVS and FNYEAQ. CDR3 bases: TGTGCCAGCAGCCTCCTGACTAGCGGATACAATGAGCAGTTCTTC. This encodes CASSLLTSGYNEQFF.

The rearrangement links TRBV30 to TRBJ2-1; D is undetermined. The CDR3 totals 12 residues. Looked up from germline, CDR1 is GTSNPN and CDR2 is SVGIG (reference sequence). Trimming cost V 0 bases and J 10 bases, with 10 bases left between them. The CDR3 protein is CAWSVVKPEQFF. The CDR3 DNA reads TGTGCCTGGAGTGTAGTGAAACCAGAGCAGTTCTTC.

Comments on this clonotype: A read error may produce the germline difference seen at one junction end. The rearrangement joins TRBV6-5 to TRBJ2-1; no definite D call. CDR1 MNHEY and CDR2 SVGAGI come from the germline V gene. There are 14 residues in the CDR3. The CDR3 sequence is CAGSYSVSYNEQFF. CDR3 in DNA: TGTGCCGGCAGTTACTCGGTCTCCTACAATGAGCAGTTCTTC.

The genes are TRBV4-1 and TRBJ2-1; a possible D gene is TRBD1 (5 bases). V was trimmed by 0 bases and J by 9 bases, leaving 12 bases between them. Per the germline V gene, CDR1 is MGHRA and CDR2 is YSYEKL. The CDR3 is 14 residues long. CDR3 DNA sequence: TGCGCCAGCAGCCAAGACAGGGATCGCGGTGAGCAGTTCTTC. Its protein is CASSQDRDRGEQFF.

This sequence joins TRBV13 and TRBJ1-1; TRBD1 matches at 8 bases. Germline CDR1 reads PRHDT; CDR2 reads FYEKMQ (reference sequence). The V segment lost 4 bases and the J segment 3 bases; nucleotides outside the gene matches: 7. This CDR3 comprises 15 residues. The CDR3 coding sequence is TGTGCCAGCAGCTCTCGACAGGGGTTGGACACTGAAGCTTTCTTT. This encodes CASSSRQGLDTEAFF.

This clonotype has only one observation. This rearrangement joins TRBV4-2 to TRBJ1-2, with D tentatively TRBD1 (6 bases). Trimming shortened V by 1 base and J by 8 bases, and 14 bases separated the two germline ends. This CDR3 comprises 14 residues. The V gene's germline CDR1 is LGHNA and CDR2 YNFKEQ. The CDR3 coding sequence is TGTGCCAGCAGCCAAGCCCGAGGGGGGGTCGGCTACACCTTC. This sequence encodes CASSQARGGVGYTF.

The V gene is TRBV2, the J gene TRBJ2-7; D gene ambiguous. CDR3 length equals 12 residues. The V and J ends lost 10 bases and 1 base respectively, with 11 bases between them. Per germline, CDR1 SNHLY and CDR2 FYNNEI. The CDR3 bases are TGTGCCACCGGTAGAATTTCCTACGAGCAGTACTTC. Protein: CATGRISYEQYF.

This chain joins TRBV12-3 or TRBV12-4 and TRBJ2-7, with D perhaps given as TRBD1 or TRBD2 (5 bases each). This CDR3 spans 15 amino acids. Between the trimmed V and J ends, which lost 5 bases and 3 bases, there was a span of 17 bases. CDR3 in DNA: TGTGCCAGCAGTCCGGGGACGGAGACCTTCTACGAGCAGTACTTC. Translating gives CASSPGTETFYEQYF.

The CDR3 DNA reads TGTGCCAGCAGCGTAACAGGGGTTAGCAATCAGCCCCAGCATTTT. Protein sequence: CASSVTGVSNQPQHF. V usage is TRBV7-2 and J usage is TRBJ1-5, with 7 bases aligning to TRBD1. Germline CDR1 and CDR2: SGHTA and FQGNSA. The CDR3 consists of 15 residues. V lost 5 bases to trimming and J lost 0 bases; unmatched junction nucleotides: 4.

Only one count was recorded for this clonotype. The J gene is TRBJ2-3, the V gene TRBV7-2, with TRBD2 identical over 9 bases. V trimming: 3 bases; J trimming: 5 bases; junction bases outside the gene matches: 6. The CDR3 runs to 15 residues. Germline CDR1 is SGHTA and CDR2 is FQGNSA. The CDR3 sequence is CASSFAGGPGDTQYF. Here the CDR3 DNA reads TGTGCCAGCAGCTTTGCGGGGGGGCCGGGAGATACGCAGTATTTT.

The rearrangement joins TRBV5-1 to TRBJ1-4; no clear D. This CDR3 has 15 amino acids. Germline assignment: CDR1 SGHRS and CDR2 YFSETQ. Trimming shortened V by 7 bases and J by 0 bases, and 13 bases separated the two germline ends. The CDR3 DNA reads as TGCGCCAGCTCTGAGGAGGTTGCAACTAATGAAAAACTGTTTTTT. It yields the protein CASSEEVATNEKLFF.

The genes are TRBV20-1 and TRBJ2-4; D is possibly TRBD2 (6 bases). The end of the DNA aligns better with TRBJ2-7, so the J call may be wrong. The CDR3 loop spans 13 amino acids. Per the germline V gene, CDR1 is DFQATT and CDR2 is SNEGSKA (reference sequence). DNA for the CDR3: TGCAGTGCTAGAGACGGAGGGATAAACGAGCAGTACTTC. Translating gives CSARDGGINEQYF.

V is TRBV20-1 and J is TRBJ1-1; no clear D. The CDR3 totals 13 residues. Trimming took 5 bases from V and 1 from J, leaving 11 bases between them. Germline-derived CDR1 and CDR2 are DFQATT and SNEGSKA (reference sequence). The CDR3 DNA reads TGCAGTGCTGAGCAGACGCGGAACACTGAAGCTTTCTTT. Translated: CSAEQTRNTEAFF.

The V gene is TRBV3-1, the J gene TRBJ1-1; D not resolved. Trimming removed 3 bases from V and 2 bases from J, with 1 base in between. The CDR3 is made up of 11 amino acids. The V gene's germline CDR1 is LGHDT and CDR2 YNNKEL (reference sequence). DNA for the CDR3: TGTGCCAGCAGCCATAACACTGAAGCTTTCTTT. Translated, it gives CASSHNTEAFF.

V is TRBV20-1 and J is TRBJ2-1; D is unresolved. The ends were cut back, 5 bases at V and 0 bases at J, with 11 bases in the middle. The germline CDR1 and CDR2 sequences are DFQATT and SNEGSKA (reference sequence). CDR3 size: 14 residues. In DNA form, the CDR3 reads TGCAGTGCTCGTAAGACAAGCTCCTACAATGAGCAGTTCTTC. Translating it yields CSARKTSSYNEQFF.

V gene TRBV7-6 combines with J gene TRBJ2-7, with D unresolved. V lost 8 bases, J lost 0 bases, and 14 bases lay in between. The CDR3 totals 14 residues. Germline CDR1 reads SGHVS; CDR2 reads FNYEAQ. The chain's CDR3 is CASGFKASSYEQYF. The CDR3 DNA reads TGTGCCAGCGGTTTCAAAGCAAGCTCCTACGAGCAGTACTTC.

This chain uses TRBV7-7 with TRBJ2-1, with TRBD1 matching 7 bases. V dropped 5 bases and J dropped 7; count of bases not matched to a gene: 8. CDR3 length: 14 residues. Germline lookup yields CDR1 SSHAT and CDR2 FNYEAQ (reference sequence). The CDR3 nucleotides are TGTGCCAGCAGCAGGGAGACAGGGTGGAATGAGCAGTTCTTC. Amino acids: CASSRETGWNEQFF.

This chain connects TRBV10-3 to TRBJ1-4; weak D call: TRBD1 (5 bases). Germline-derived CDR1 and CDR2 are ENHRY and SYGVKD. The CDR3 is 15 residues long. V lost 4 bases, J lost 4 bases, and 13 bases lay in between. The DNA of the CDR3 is TGTGCCATCAGTGTGTCGGGACTGAGTAATGAAAAACTGTTTTTT. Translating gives CAISVSGLSNEKLFF.

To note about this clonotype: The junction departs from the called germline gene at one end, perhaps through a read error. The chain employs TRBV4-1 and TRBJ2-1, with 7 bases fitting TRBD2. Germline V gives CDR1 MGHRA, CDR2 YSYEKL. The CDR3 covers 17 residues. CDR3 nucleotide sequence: TGCGCCGGCAGCCACCCTTGGGAGGGGAGTCCCTACAATGAGCAGTTCTTC. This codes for CAGSHPWEGSPYNEQFF.

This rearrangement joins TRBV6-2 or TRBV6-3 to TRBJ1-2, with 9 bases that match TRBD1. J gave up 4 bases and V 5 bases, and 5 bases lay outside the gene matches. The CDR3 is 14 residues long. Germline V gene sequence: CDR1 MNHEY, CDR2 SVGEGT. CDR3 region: CASSAGTGTYGYTF. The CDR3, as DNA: TGTGCCAGCAGTGCCGGGACAGGGACCTATGGCTACACCTTC.

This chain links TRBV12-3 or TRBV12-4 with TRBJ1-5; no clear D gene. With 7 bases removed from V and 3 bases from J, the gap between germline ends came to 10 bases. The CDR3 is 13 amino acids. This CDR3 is CASTRTVNQPQHF. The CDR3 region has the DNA TGTGCCAGCACTCGGACGGTCAATCAGCCCCAGCATTTT.

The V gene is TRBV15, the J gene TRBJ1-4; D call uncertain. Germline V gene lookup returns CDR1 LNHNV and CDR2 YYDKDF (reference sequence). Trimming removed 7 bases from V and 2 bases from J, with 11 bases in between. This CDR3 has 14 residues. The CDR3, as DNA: TGTGCCACCAAACCGGGCAGGACTAATGAAAAACTGTTTTTT. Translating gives CATKPGRTNEKLFF. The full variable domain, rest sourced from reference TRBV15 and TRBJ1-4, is DAMVIQNPRYQVTQFGKPVTLSCSQTLNHNVMYWYQQKSSQAPKLLFHYYDKDFNNEADTPDNFQSRRPNTSFCFLDIRSPGLGDTAMYLCATKPGRTNEKLFFGSGTQLSVL.

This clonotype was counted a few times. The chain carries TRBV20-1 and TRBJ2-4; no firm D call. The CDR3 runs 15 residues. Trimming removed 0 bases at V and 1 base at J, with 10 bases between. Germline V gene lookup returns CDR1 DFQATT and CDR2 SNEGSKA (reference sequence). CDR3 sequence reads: CSAREVRPAKNIQYF. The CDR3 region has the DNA TGCAGTGCTAGAGAGGTCCGCCCCGCCAAAAACATTCAGTACTTC.

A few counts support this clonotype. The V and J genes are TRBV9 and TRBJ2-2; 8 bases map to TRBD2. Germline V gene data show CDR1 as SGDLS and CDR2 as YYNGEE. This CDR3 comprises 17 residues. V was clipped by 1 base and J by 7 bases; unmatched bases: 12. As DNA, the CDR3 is TGTGCCAGCAGCGTAACAAGCGGGGGACGCCCCGGCGGGGAGCTGTTTTTT. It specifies CASSVTSGGRPGGELFF.

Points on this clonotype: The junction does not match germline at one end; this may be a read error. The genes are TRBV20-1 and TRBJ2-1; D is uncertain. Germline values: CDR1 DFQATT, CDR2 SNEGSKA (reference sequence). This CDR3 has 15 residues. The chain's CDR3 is CSARDMRFSYNGQFF. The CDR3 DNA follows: TGCAGTGCTAGAGATATGCGATTCTCCTACAATGGGCAGTTCTTC.